The 25 T cell receptor beta chains presented below share a single source sample, sequenced in a study of shared clonotypes between healthy human individuals. Produced via immunoSEQ multiplex PCR; TCRdb's table is partial and in-frame only. The repertoire holds some 550,000 clones, around 97% seen once, with about 0.057% in the top ten. The sequencing input was naive CD4+ T cells sorted from blood. Subset in this sample: CD45RA+ positively selected. The receptors stem from a woman younger than 45 in good health.

V gene TRBV4-1 combines with J gene TRBJ1-4; 11 bases are shared with TRBD1. There are 14 residues in the CDR3. Germline-derived CDR1 and CDR2 are MGHRA and YSYEKL. V gave up 11 bases and J gave up 8 bases; unmatched junction bases: 10. CDR3 residues: CAHRLGQGVEKLFF. For the CDR3, the DNA is TGCGCCCACAGACTGGGACAGGGGGTCGAAAAACTGTTTTTT.

This chain joins TRBV6-6 and TRBJ1-1; D unresolved. With 7 bases removed from V and 0 bases from J, the gap between germline ends came to 9 bases. The CDR3 sequence is 13 residues long. CDR1 and CDR2 from the germline V gene are MNHNY and SVGAGI (reference sequence). CDR3 sequence (DNA): TGTGCCAGCATTAACTTTTTGAACACTGAAGCTTTCTTT. Translating gives CASINFLNTEAFF.

The chain carries TRBV28 and TRBJ2-5; TRBD2 aligns across 10 bases. V was clipped by 5 bases and J by 1 base; unmatched bases: 10. Germline V CDR1 and CDR2: MDHEN, SYDVKM. This CDR3 is 17 amino acids long. In DNA form, the CDR3 reads TGTGCCAGCAGTGGACCCACCGGGACTAGCGCCCAAGAGACCCAGTACTTC. Translation: CASSGPTGTSAQETQYF. The complete variable domain, with remaining parts taken from reference TRBV28 and TRBJ2-5, reads DVKVTQSSRYLVKRTGEKVFLECVQDMDHENMFWYRQDPGLGLRLIYFSYDVKMKEKGDIPEGYSVSREKKERFSLILESASTNQTSMYLCASSGPTGTSAQETQYFGPGTRLLVL.

The CDR3 DNA sequence: TGCGCCAGCAGCCAAATACCTAGCGGGAGGGAAGATACGCAGTATTTT. This codes for CASSQIPSGREDTQYF. The genes are TRBV5-1 and TRBJ2-3; 12 bases align to TRBD2. With V trimmed by 4 bases and J by 5 bases, 8 bases remained unmatched. CDR3 size: 16 residues. Germline V gene data show CDR1 as SGHRS and CDR2 as YFSETQ.

The chain combines TRBV18 with TRBJ1-1; no definite D call. Germline V gene sequence: CDR1 KGHSH, CDR2 LQKENI. V lost 0 bases and J 2 bases, leaving 7 bases between the germline ends. The CDR3 sequence is 14 residues long. This chain's CDR3 is CASSPPSINTEAFF. The CDR3 coding sequence is TGTGCCAGCTCACCACCGTCCATTAACACTGAAGCTTTCTTT.

The chain carries TRBV9 and TRBJ2-5, with TRBD1 as a possible D gene (5 bases). The J call could be wrong; TRBJ2-7 is a better fit for the DNA end. Germline CDR1 and CDR2: SGDLS and YYNGEE. The CDR3 totals 12 residues. CDR3 coding DNA: TGTGCCAGCAGCGTATACCAGGGCGAGCAGTACTTC. Translating gives CASSVYQGEQYF.

This rearrangement joins TRBV5-4 to TRBJ2-7, with D possibly being TRBD2 (7 bases). The CDR3 is 16 residues long. V was clipped by 2 bases and J by 2 bases, with 17 bases between them. Germline CDR1 reads SGHNT; CDR2 reads YYREEE (reference sequence). The CDR3 here is CASSFNAGGGPYEQYF. The CDR3 region has the DNA TGTGCCAGCAGCTTCAACGCGGGCGGGGGCCCCTACGAGCAGTACTTC.

The J gene is TRBJ2-1, the V gene TRBV4-1, with D unresolved. This CDR3 has 11 residues. Looked up from germline, CDR1 is MGHRA and CDR2 is YSYEKL. The V gene lost 6 bases and the J gene lost 4 bases, with 4 bases spanning the gap. CDR3 sequence (DNA): TGCGCCAGCAGGTCTTACAATGAGCAGTTCTTC. Translated, it gives CASRSYNEQFF.

This clone was counted a single time. This rearrangement joins TRBV7-2 to TRBJ2-1; 10 nucleotides line up with TRBD1. This CDR3 has 16 amino acids. CDR1 and CDR2 (germline): SGHTA, FQGNSA. Losses at the gene ends were 4 bases for V and 5 bases for J; bases not matched to a gene: 8. Here the CDR3 reads CASSSPDRGENNEQFF. The CDR3 nucleotides read TGTGCCAGCAGCTCTCCGGACAGGGGGGAAAACAATGAGCAGTTCTTC.

This chain joins TRBV14 and TRBJ2-3; 8 bases are a match to TRBD2. Germline V gives CDR1 SGHDN, CDR2 FVKESK. V lost 3 bases and J lost 2; bases outside the gene matches: 10. The CDR3 is made up of 17 amino acids. CDR3 in DNA: TGTGCCAGCAGCCAGGGGGCAACTAGCGGCCCCACAGATACGCAGTATTTT. This codes for CASSQGATSGPTDTQYF.

This clone has only one observation. The V call is TRBV15, the J call TRBJ2-7; D possibly corresponds to TRBD1 (5 bases). The germline V gene has CDR1 LNHNV and CDR2 YYDKDF (reference sequence). This CDR3 has 14 amino acids. V lost 4 bases, J lost 5 bases, and 15 bases lay in between. CDR3 nucleotides: TGTGCCACCAGCACTGAGTTGGGGCCGAACGAGCAGTACTTC. Amino acid sequence: CATSTELGPNEQYF. Filled out from reference TRBV15 and TRBJ2-7, the complete variable domain reads DAMVIQNPRYQVTQFGKPVTLSCSQTLNHNVMYWYQQKSSQAPKLLFHYYDKDFNNEADTPDNFQSRRPNTSFCFLDIRSPGLGDTAMYLCATSTELGPNEQYFGPGTRLTVT.

This clone appeared a single time. V gene TRBV28 combines with J gene TRBJ1-6; D remains ambiguous. This CDR3 region has 15 residues. V was shortened by 2 bases and J by 8 bases, with 13 bases between the two germline ends. Per the germline V gene, CDR1 is MDHEN and CDR2 is SYDVKM. CDR3 residues: CASSLVGGRDSPLHF. CDR3 nucleotide sequence: TGTGCCAGCAGTTTAGTGGGCGGGAGGGATTCACCCCTCCACTTT.

This chain joins TRBV19 and TRBJ1-5; D is ambiguous. CDR3 size: 13 residues. The germline CDR1 and CDR2 sequences are LNHDA and SQIVND (reference sequence). V was cut by 7 bases and J by 2 bases, with 9 bases left in between. CDR3 protein: CASTWRGNQPQHF. The DNA of the CDR3 is TGTGCCAGTACGTGGAGAGGCAATCAGCCCCAGCATTTT.

Here the CDR3 DNA reads TGTGCCAGCAGCGATACCAGGACTAGCCCTAAGGAGACCCAGTACTTC. This encodes CASSDTRTSPKETQYF. The V call is TRBV5-4, the J call TRBJ2-5; 8 nucleotides match TRBD2. The CDR3 is 16 amino acids. Germline CDR1 and CDR2: SGHNT and YYREEE (reference sequence). V was pared by 4 bases and J by 5 bases, with 13 bases of the junction left unmatched. Complete variable domain (other parts from reference TRBV5-4 and TRBJ2-5): ETGVTQSPTHLIKTRGQQVTLRCSSQSGHNTVSWYQQALGQGPQFIFQYYREEENGRGNFPPRFSGLQFPNYSSELNVNALELDDSALYLCASSDTRTSPKETQYFGPGTRLLVL.

This clone was seen once. The rearrangement links TRBV5-6 to TRBJ1-3, with D unclear. V shed 4 bases and J shed 3 bases, with 14 bases lying between them. The CDR3 contains 15 residues. Germline V gene data show CDR1 as SGHDT and CDR2 as YYEEEE. CDR3 amino acids: CASSRQVYGGNTIYF. The CDR3 DNA is TGTGCCAGCAGCCGGCAGGTTTATGGTGGAAACACCATATATTTT.

The chain employs TRBV30 and TRBJ2-7; possibly TRBD2 for D (6 bases). Germline V gene data show CDR1 as GTSNPN and CDR2 as SVGIG (reference sequence). The CDR3 is 13 residues long. V lost 3 bases and J lost 7, with 16 bases in between. The CDR3 DNA follows: TGTGCCTGGAGACTAGCCCCAAAGAGGGAGCAGTACTTC. It specifies CAWRLAPKREQYF.

The J gene is TRBJ2-7, the V gene TRBV5-4; D may be TRBD2 (6 bases). This CDR3 has 15 residues. Trimming removed 3 bases from V and 7 bases from J, with 20 bases in between. In germline, CDR1 is SGHNT, CDR2 YYREEE (reference sequence). The CDR3 is CASSSGTSHAVEQYF. CDR3 sequence (DNA): TGTGCCAGCAGCTCCGGGACTTCCCATGCGGTAGAGCAGTACTTC. The whole variable domain, filled in from reference TRBV5-4 and TRBJ2-7, reads ETGVTQSPTHLIKTRGQQVTLRCSSQSGHNTVSWYQQALGQGPQFIFQYYREEENGRGNFPPRFSGLQFPNYSSELNVNALELDDSALYLCASSSGTSHAVEQYFGPGTRLTVT.

The rearrangement uses TRBV29-1 and TRBJ2-7; D perhaps matches TRBD1 (5 bases). V was trimmed by 2 bases and J by 4 bases, leaving 6 bases between them. This CDR3 region has 11 residues. In germline, CDR1 is SQVTM, CDR2 ANQGSEA. For the CDR3, the DNA is TGCAGCGTTGAAAAGGGGTACGAGCAGTACTTC. It is translated as CSVEKGYEQYF.

This clone was detected only once. This rearrangement joins TRBV6-1 to TRBJ1-5, with TRBD1 matching over 8 bases. The CDR3 totals 14 residues. V was clipped by 3 bases and J by 4 bases; unmatched bases: 2. Germline CDR1 and CDR2: MNHNS and SASEGT. CDR3 sequence reads: CASSDDRGNQPQHF. For the CDR3, the DNA is TGTGCCAGCAGTGATGACAGGGGTAATCAGCCCCAGCATTTT.

The DNA of the CDR3 is TGTGCCTGGAGTACACCGGGACAGCCTGGCTACACCTTC. It specifies CAWSTPGQPGYTF. The chain links TRBV30 to TRBJ1-2; TRBD1 matches at 7 bases. The V gene end was trimmed by 2 bases and the J gene end by 7 bases; junction bases not matched to a gene: 7. The length of the CDR3 is 13 residues. Germline values: CDR1 GTSNPN, CDR2 SVGIG (reference sequence).

The genes are TRBV28 and TRBJ1-1; no clear D. The CDR3 extends over 13 amino acids. Germline values: CDR1 MDHEN, CDR2 SYDVKM. With 1 base removed from V and 13 bases from J, the gap between germline ends came to 16 bases. Written as DNA, the CDR3 is TGTGCCAGCAGTTTATTGGGCCGCCACGGGGATTTCTTT. It encodes CASSLLGRHGDFF.

The V and J genes are TRBV30 and TRBJ1-1; perhaps TRBD1 as D (5 bases). Germline-derived CDR1 and CDR2 are GTSNPN and SVGIG (reference sequence). V dropped 2 bases and J dropped 5 bases, with 18 bases sitting between them. The CDR3 has 15 amino acids. The CDR3: CAWSQKPLGGTEAFF. The CDR3 coding sequence is TGTGCCTGGAGTCAAAAGCCCCTGGGGGGTACTGAAGCTTTCTTT.

The chain combines TRBV19 with TRBJ2-7; maybe TRBD2 (6 bases). CDR1 LNHDA and CDR2 SQIVND come from the germline V gene (reference sequence). V gave up 3 bases and J gave up 5 bases, with 14 bases separating them. The CDR3 is made up of 14 amino acids. The CDR3, as DNA: TGTGCCAGTAGTATTGGTCGGGAGTCCCACGAGCAGTACTTC. Its translation is CASSIGRESHEQYF.

The V gene is TRBV5-8, the J gene TRBJ1-1; D remains unclear. CDR1 and CDR2 from the germline V gene are SGHTS and YDEGEE. V shed 4 bases and J shed 1 base, with 11 bases lying between them. The CDR3 sequence is 14 residues long. The CDR3: CASSRRTSNTEAFF. CDR3 sequence (DNA): TGTGCCAGCAGCCGGAGGACCTCGAACACTGAAGCTTTCTTT.

This chain joins TRBV19 and TRBJ2-7, with a weak D call TRBD2 (6 bases). The CDR3 totals 14 residues. The germline V gene encodes CDR1 LNHDA and CDR2 SQIVND (reference sequence). V lost 4 bases, J lost 0 bases, and 10 bases lay in between. CDR3 sequence: CASSSLEGSYEQYF. The CDR3 bases are TGTGCCAGTAGTAGCCTGGAGGGCTCCTACGAGCAGTACTTC.